Below, one TCR beta chain is given with its context. The data originate from a study of blood T cell repertoires in COVID-19. Whole-study context: Spain, Italy and the United States supplied samples that represented acute and convalescent COVID-19. The analysed material was cDNA or gDNA that came from T cells, B-cell-depleted T cells, or PBMCs.

The CDR3 has 15 amino acids. Trimming shortened V by 7 bases and J by 3 bases, and 18 bases separated the two germline ends. Germline values: CDR1 LGHDT, CDR2 YNNKEL (reference sequence). In the authors' methods: Nucleated cell number was recorded as an estimate derived from reference gene primer amplification. Using immunoSEQ multiplex PCR, the repertoire was profiled, and TCRdb retains in-frame clones only, with some absent. From that table come the V and J calls and clone size; the DNA was used to work out D and trimming. Of about 15,000 clones listed, around four fifths are singletons. Sequences were obtained from peripheral blood. The V call is TRBV3-1 (or the pseudogene TRBV3-2), the J call TRBJ1-1; D possibly corresponds to TRBD1 (5 bases). The TCR sequence derives from a man between 70 and 80 years old with active or convalescent COVID-19. The CDR3 loop is CASTLHGGTDTEAFF. The CDR3 nucleotides read TGTGCCAGCACCCTACACGGAGGGACCGACACTGAAGCTTTCTTT.